The rows below give T cell receptor beta chains drawn from one sample of a study of T cells in Graves' hyperthyroidism and ophthalmopathy. MiXCR, run by TCRdb on the multiplex PCR reads, gives a single entry per CDR3 protein. The table shows 600,000 to 700,000 distinct CDR3 sequences, with roughly 15% occurring only once. Sequencing used blood. The receptors come from a woman in her 40s with Graves' ophthalmopathy. Each CDR3 is given with its conserved first and last residue. The order of the fields is J gene, clone size, D gene, V gene, CDR3 protein, CDR3 DNA. The D gene is left open where the match is weak. The size entry is marked missing in some rows and otherwise reads once, few, many or a size class.

>TRBJ1-5|many|TRBD1|TRBV28
CASSLGWTGGEDQPQHF
TGTGCCAGCAGTTTGGGGTGGACAGGGGGAGAGGATCAGCCCCAGCATTTT
>TRBJ1-2|NA|TRBD1|TRBV5-1
CASSLDRGSLGYTF
TGCGCCAGCAGCTTGGACAGGGGAAGTTTAGGCTACACCTTC
>TRBJ1-1|few|NA|TRBV7-2
CASSQDVGEAFF
TGTGCCAGCAGCCAGGACGTGGGCGAAGCTTTCTTT
>TRBJ2-6|many|NA|TRBV7-9
CASSGRISGANVLTF
TGTGCCAGCAGCGGCAGGATTTCTGGGGCCAACGTCCTGACTTTC
>TRBJ2-2|NA|TRBD2|TRBV10-2
CASSRLAGVGTGELFF
TGCGCCAGCAGTCGACTAGCGGGAGTTGGCACCGGGGAGCTGTTTTTT
>TRBJ2-7|few|TRBD2|TRBV11-2
CASSRALAGGSYEQYF
TGTGCCAGCAGCAGGGCCCTAGCGGGAGGGTCCTACGAGCAGTACTTC
>TRBJ2-7|many|NA|TRBV12-3/TRBV12-4
CASQYEQYF
TGTGCCAGCCAATACGAGCAGTACTTC
>TRBJ1-1|many|NA|TRBV11-3
CASSSEQYTEAFF
TGTGCCAGCAGTTCAGAACAGTACACTGAAGCTTTCTTT
>TRBJ1-2|NA|TRBD1|TRBV6-5
CASSLATTGWDGYTF
TGTGCCAGCAGTTTGGCAACGACAGGGTGGGATGGCTACACCTTC
>TRBJ1-1|NA|NA|TRBV11-1
CASSLARWTLNTEAFF
TGTGCCAGCAGCTTAGCGCGGTGGACACTGAACACTGAAGCTTTCTTT
>TRBJ2-7|many|NA|TRBV28
CASRLQVPGTYEQYF
TGTGCCAGCAGACTCCAGGTCCCTGGCACCTACGAGCAGTACTTC
>TRBJ1-2|once|NA|TRBV18
CDSSPQGDYGYTF
TGTGACAGCTCACCCCAGGGTGACTATGGCTACACCTTC
>TRBJ1-1|many|TRBD1|TRBV19
CASSTWTGVNTEASF
TGTGCCAGTAGTACATGGACAGGGGTGAACACTGAAGCTTCCTTT
>TRBJ2-7|many|NA|TRBV28
CASSFGHRAYEQYF
TGTGCCAGCAGTTTTGGGCACAGAGCCTACGAGCAGTACTTC
>TRBJ1-2|once|NA|TRBV25-1
CASSPLNTDRVSNYGYTF
TGTGCCAGCTCACCGCTCAATACCGACAGAGTATCTAACTATGGCTACACCTTC